This TCR beta chain is from a study of shared clonotypes between healthy human individuals. V was cut by 3 bases and J by 8 bases, with 19 bases left in between. The V gene's germline CDR1 is MRHNA and CDR2 SNTAGT. The CDR3 totals 15 residues. As processed by the authors: ImmunoSEQ output lacked quality scores and full-length reads, limiting matched filtering. The protocol was immunoSEQ multiplex PCR, while the TCRdb copy is restricted to in-frame clones and leaves out a portion. V, J and clone size are taken as reported in that table, and D and trimming were inferred from the DNA itself. The sample records about 92,000 clones, around 43% being singletons.

J is TRBJ1-2 and V is TRBV6-4; D is perhaps TRBD1 (6 bases). Sequenced material: PBMCs. This clonotype was sampled from a middle-aged woman in good health. Some clones in this sample may be carry-over from other donors' samples. In nucleotides, the CDR3 is TGTGCCAGCAGTGAGCTGCCCGGGGGCGCGGGGGGCTACACCTTC. Amino acid sequence: CASSELPGGAGGYTF.